What follows are 8 T cell receptor beta chains derived from one specimen sequenced in a study of T-cell reconstitution after alpha-beta-depleted transplantation in children. Researchers prepared the TCRbeta library using unique molecular identifiers, the study reports. TCRdb re-called the PCR reads through MiXCR, storing one row per CDR3 protein. The repertoire has some 500,000 distinct CDR3 sequences, about 17% of them found once; the top ten carry roughly 3.3%. Sequencing used PBMCs from the stem cell graft donor, obtained from the stem cell graft. The receptors stem from a human donor who donated a stem cell graft to a child with acute lymphoblastic leukemia.

The rearrangement links TRBV7-9 to TRBJ2-3; 7 positions match TRBD2. The CDR3 covers 12 residues. After removal of 6 bases from V and 15 bases from J, the junction contained 12 bases not matched to a gene. Germline lookup yields CDR1 SEHNR and CDR2 FQNEAQ (reference sequence). CDR3 amino acids: CASRASGEGKYF. The CDR3 DNA follows: TGTGCCAGCAGAGCTAGCGGAGAGGGAAAATATTTT.

DNA for the CDR3: TGTGCCAGCAGTTCCGCGAACACCGGGGAGCTGTTTTTT. Translated: CASSSANTGELFF. The chain has TRBV12-3 or TRBV12-4 and TRBJ2-2; D is unresolved. The CDR3 is 13 residues long. Between the trimmed V and J ends, which lost 4 bases and 0 bases, there was a span of 3 bases.

The CDR3 loop reads CASSLAASLGRETQYF. CDR3 nucleotide sequence: TGTGCCAGCAGCTTAGCGGCCTCCCTGGGTCGGGAGACCCAGTACTTC. The chain combines TRBV7-9 with TRBJ2-5; the D is unclear. Trimming stripped 0 bases from V and 5 bases from J, with 16 bases between. CDR1 and CDR2 (germline): SEHNR, FQNEAQ (reference sequence). This CDR3 is 16 amino acids long.

The gene calls are TRBV25-1 and TRBJ2-3; D is unresolved. With 2 bases removed from V and 1 base from J, the gap between germline ends came to 7 bases. The CDR3 sequence is 14 residues long. Germline values: CDR1 MGHDK, CDR2 SYGVNS. DNA for the CDR3: TGTGCCAGCAGTGAAAGGGTGGGCACAGATACGCAGTATTTT. This codes for CASSERVGTDTQYF.

This clonotype was counted a few times. DNA of the CDR3: TGCGCCAGCAGCTTGCAAGAGCAGGGGTCCTACAATGAGCAGTTCTTC. Translating gives CASSLQEQGSYNEQFF. This chain uses TRBV5-1 with TRBJ2-1; maybe TRBD1 (6 bases). The length of the CDR3 is 16 residues. V lost 1 base and J 1 base, leaving 12 bases between the germline ends. Germline lookup yields CDR1 SGHRS and CDR2 YFSETQ.

The chain couples TRBV20-1 to TRBJ2-6; D gene unclear. Germline V lookup: CDR1 DFQATT, CDR2 SNEGSKA (reference sequence). This CDR3 region has 16 residues. V dropped 3 bases and J dropped 2 bases, with 14 bases sitting between them. CDR3 sequence (DNA): TGCAGTGCTAGCGAGGTCGGTTACCCTGGGGCCAACGTCCTGACTTTC. Protein: CSASEVGYPGANVLTF.

This clonotype was seen a few times. This chain links TRBV12-3 or TRBV12-4 with TRBJ1-5, with a tentative D call TRBD1 (5 bases). The V gene lost 5 bases and the J gene lost 4 bases, with 9 bases spanning the gap. This CDR3 comprises 13 residues. The CDR3 spells CASSQGENQPQHF. DNA of the CDR3: TGTGCCAGCAGTCAGGGCGAGAATCAGCCCCAGCATTTT.

This clonotype has a handful of counts. The genes are TRBV20-1 and TRBJ2-7; D perhaps matches TRBD2 (5 bases). V lost 6 bases and J 3 bases, leaving 15 bases between the germline ends. This CDR3 is built from 13 residues. CDR1 and CDR2 (germline): DFQATT, SNEGSKA (reference sequence). The CDR3 loop is CSANVIGSYEQYF. The DNA of the CDR3 is TGCAGTGCCAATGTAATAGGGAGCTACGAGCAGTACTTC.